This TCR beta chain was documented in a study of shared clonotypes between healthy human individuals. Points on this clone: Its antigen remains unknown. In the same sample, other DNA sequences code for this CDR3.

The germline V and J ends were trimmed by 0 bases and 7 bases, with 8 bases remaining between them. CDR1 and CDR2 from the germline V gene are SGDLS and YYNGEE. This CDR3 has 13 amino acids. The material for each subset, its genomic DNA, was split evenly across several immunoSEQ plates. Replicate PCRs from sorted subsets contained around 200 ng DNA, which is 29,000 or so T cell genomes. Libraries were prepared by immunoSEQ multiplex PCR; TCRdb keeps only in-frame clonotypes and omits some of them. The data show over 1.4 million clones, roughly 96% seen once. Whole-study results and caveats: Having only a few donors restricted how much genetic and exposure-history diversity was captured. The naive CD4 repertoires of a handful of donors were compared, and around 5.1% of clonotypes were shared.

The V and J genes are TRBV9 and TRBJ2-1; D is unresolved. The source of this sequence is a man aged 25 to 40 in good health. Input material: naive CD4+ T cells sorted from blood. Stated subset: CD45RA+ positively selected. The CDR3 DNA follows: TGTGCCAGCAGCGTAGTGGGCTCTAATGAGCAGTTCTTC. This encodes CASSVVGSNEQFF.